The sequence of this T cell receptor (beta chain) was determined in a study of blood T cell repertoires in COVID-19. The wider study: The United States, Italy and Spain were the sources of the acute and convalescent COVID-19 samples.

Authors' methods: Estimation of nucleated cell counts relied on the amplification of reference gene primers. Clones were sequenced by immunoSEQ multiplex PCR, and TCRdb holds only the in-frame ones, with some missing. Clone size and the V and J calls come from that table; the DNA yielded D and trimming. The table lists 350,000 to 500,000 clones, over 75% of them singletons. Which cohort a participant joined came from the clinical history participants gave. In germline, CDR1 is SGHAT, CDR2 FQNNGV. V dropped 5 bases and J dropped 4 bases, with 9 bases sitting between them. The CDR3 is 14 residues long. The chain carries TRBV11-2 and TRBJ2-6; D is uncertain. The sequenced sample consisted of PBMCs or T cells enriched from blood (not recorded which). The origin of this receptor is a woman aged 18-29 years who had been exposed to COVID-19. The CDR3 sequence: CASSRPSGANVLTF. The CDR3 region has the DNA TGTGCCAGCAGCCGTCCCTCGGGGGCCAACGTCCTGACTTTC.